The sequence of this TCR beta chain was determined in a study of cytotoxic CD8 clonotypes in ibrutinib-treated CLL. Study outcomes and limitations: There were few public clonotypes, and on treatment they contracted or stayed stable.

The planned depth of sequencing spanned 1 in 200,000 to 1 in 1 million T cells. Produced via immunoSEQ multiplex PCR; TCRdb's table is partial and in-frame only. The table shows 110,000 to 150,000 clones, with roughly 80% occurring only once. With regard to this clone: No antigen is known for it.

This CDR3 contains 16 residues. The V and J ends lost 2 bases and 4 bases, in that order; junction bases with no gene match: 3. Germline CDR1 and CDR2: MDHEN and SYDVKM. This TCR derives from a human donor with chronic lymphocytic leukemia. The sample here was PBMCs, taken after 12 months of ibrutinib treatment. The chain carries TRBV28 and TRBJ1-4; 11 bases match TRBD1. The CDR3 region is CASSLVGTGGNEKLFF. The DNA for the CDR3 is TGTGCCAGCAGTTTAGTGGGGACAGGGGGTAATGAAAAACTGTTTTTT.